This T cell receptor (beta chain) came from a study of regulatory T cells in long-lasting Graves disease. Time point meaning: newly diagnosed GD, antithyroid drugs for less than 3 months. From RNA extracted from PBMCs, the TCR library was made. The ends lost 4 bases at V and 5 bases at J; junction bases unmatched: 8. This CDR3 region has 14 residues. Per germline, CDR1 SGDLS and CDR2 YYNGEE. Whole-study findings and limits: New patients shared fewer public clonotypes (around 880) than persistent patients did (approximately 3,000).

Relying on iRepertoire HTBI primers and Arm-PCR of CDR3 regions, the team built TCR beta libraries. Study processing details: Roughly 65 TRBV and 12 to 15 TRBJ segments were identified across samples. TCRdb used MiXCR to reprocess the multiplex PCR reads, holding one entry per CDR3 protein. The V and J calls shown here were made by TCRdb, not taken from the authors' results. The sample consists of 350,000 to 500,000 distinct CDR3 sequences, approximately 16% of them appearing once. A note on this clonotype: Antigen: not known.

This sample also belongs to another study, concerning T cells in Graves' hyperthyroidism and ophthalmopathy. From that paper: Exclusion followed for patients with uncontrolled infection, other autoimmune disease, pregnancy or lactation. The TCR CDR3 first-round RT-PCR relied on the HTBI primer set.

The sequencing used peripheral blood mononuclear cells (PBMCs), collected at new diagnosis, from a patient treated with antithyroid drugs. This receptor was obtained from a woman in her thirties with Graves disease. The V and J genes are TRBV9 and TRBJ2-5; 7 bases match TRBD1. The CDR3 DNA follows: TGTGCCAGCAGCAAACCGACAGGGAGTGAGACCCAGTACTTC. This translates into CASSKPTGSETQYF. Variable domain in full (rest from reference TRBV9 and TRBJ2-5): DSGVTQTPKHLITATGQRVTLRCSPRSGDLSVYWYQQSLDQGLQFLIQYYNGEERAKGNILERFSAQQFPDLHSELNLSSLELGDSALYFCASSKPTGSETQYFGPGTRLLVL.